This passage covers 7 T cell receptor beta chains from one sample sequenced in a study of blood T cell repertoires in COVID-19. Assay used: immunoSEQ multiplex PCR; TCRdb lists only in-frame clones, some missing. The profile covers under 200,000 clones, with 86% appearing a single time and about 7.3% taken by the ten largest. Sequenced material: peripheral blood. All receptors derive from a man in his fifties or sixties with active or convalescent COVID-19.

This chain links TRBV9 with TRBJ1-2, with TRBD1 matching 8 bases. The CDR3 runs to 15 residues. J gave up 0 bases and V 1 base, and 2 bases lay outside the gene matches. Germline V gives CDR1 SGDLS, CDR2 YYNGEE. The CDR3 DNA is TGTGCCAGCAGCGTACCGGGACAGGCTAACTATGGCTACACCTTC. This codes for CASSVPGQANYGYTF.

This clone was seen only once. This rearrangement joins TRBV29-1 to TRBJ2-1; maybe TRBD2 (7 bases). V was trimmed by 3 bases and J by 0 bases, leaving 15 bases between them. The CDR3 has 16 amino acids. Germline-derived CDR1 and CDR2 are SQVTM and ANQGSEA. CDR3 region: CSVDYGGALSYNEQFF. In nucleotides, the CDR3 is TGCAGCGTTGACTATGGGGGGGCACTCTCCTACAATGAGCAGTTCTTC.

A remark on this clone: Mismatch with germline at one junction end may stem from a read error. The V gene is TRBV6-2 or TRBV6-3, the J gene TRBJ1-4; 10 bases match TRBD1. Germline V gene sequence: CDR1 MNHEY, CDR2 SVGEGT. The CDR3 sequence is 17 residues long. The CDR3 DNA reads as TGTGCCAGCAGTGACTCGGGACAGGGGATGGAGAAAGAAAAACTGTTTTTT. Translation gives CASSDSGQGMEKEKLFF.

The chain combines TRBV7-2 with TRBJ1-1, with TRBD1 matching over 9 bases. This CDR3 is 13 amino acids long. V lost 4 bases to trimming and J lost 4 bases; unmatched junction nucleotides: 1. Germline CDR1 SGHTA, CDR2 FQGNSA. CDR3 coding DNA: TGTGCCAGCAGCTGGGGACAGGGCACTGAAGCTTTCTTT. Translation: CASSWGQGTEAFF.

The J gene is TRBJ1-2, the V gene TRBV14; D is perhaps TRBD1 (5 bases). This CDR3 region has 15 residues. Germline V gene sequence: CDR1 SGHDN, CDR2 FVKESK. Trimming took 2 bases from V and 8 from J, leaving 18 bases between them. The chain's CDR3 is CASSQLRGSPRGYTF. Here the CDR3 DNA reads TGTGCCAGCAGCCAACTTCGGGGGTCCCCAAGAGGCTACACCTTC.

This clone was counted between two and nine times. V gene TRBV24-1 combines with J gene TRBJ2-1, with 7 bases fitting TRBD2. V trimming: 3 bases; J trimming: 5 bases; junction bases outside the gene matches: 6. There are 15 residues in the CDR3. The germline CDR1 and CDR2 sequences are KGHDR and SFDVKD. The CDR3 loop is CATSDREGRDNEQFF. CDR3 in DNA: TGTGCCACCAGTGATAGGGAGGGCAGGGACAATGAGCAGTTCTTC.

This clone was detected once. This chain uses TRBV7-3 with TRBJ2-7; TRBD1 matches 8 bases. V shed 5 bases and J 2 bases; nucleotides not matched to a gene: 8. The germline V gene encodes CDR1 SGHTA and CDR2 FQGTGA. The CDR3 extends over 15 amino acids. CDR3 region: CASSRIRDRTYEQYF. CDR3 bases: TGTGCCAGCAGCCGGATCCGGGACAGGACCTACGAGCAGTACTTC.